The rows below give T cell receptor beta chains drawn from one sample of a study of blood T cell repertoires in COVID-19. The data were produced by immunoSEQ multiplex PCR, yet TCRdb's version contains in-frame clones alone and is incomplete. The sample has about 110,000 clones; 70% to 90% are singletons. The sequenced sample consisted of peripheral blood. These receptors were obtained from a middle-aged man with acute or convalescent COVID-19. Each CDR3 is given with its conserved first and last residue. A D gene is named only where the DNA matches it firmly. Where a row states a size, it is once, few, many or the class of an expanded clone; other rows omit it.

v_gene	j_gene	abundance	d_gene	len	CDR3nt	CDR3aa
TRBV6-1	TRBJ2-7	NA	NA	12	TGTGCCAGCAGTGAGGAAAGGGGCGAGCAGTACTTC	CASSEERGEQYF
TRBV3-1/TRBV3-2	TRBJ2-1	NA	NA	16	TGTGCCAGCAGCCTCCCTGGAGGGAACGTCTACAATGAGCAGTTCTTC	CASSLPGGNVYNEQFF
TRBV6-5	TRBJ1-2	NA	TRBD1	15	TGTGCCAGCAGTTATTCTGGACAGGAGGTATATGGCTACACCTTC	CASSYSGQEVYGYTF
TRBV5-1	TRBJ2-1	NA	TRBD2	16	TGCGCCAGCAAATCCCAAGGGACTAGCGGGTTAAATGAGCAGTTCTTC	CASKSQGTSGLNEQFF
TRBV18	TRBJ2-3	NA	TRBD2	17	TGTGCCAGCTCACAGCCCAGGACTAGCGGGAGCACAGATACGCAGTATTTT	CASSQPRTSGSTDTQYF
TRBV29-1	TRBJ2-1	NA	TRBD2	13	TGCAGCCTGGTCGCGGGGGGGCGATGGGAGCAGTTCTTC	CSLVAGGRWEQFF
TRBV20-1	TRBJ2-5	NA	TRBD2	11	TGCAGTGCCCCAGACTTAGGGACTAGACACTTC	CSAPDLGTRHF
TRBV5-1	TRBJ2-7	NA	TRBD1	15	TGCGCCAGCAGCTTGAGCGCAGGGGGAACGAACGAGCAGTACTTC	CASSLSAGGTNEQYF
TRBV18	TRBJ2-2	NA	NA	13	TGTGCCAGCTCAGAGCAGAACACCGGGGAGCTGTTTTTT	CASSEQNTGELFF
TRBV7-8	TRBJ2-3	NA	TRBD1	16	TGTGCCAGCAGGTCACAGGGGAAAGTTCGCACAGATACGCAGTATTTT	CASRSQGKVRTDTQYF
TRBV7-9	TRBJ2-6	NA	TRBD1	18	TGTGCCAGCAGCTTTTCCGGGACAGGGTTCTCTGGGGCCAACGTCCTGACTTTC	CASSFSGTGFSGANVLTF
TRBV14	TRBJ2-3	NA	TRBD2	16	TGTGCCAGCAGCCGAAACGGGGGGGGCCGAGCAGATACGCAGTATTTT	CASSRNGGGRADTQYF
TRBV6-5	TRBJ2-3	NA	NA	13	TGTGCCAGCAGTTATACGAGTACAGATACGCAGTATTTT	CASSYTSTDTQYF
TRBV3-1/TRBV3-2	TRBJ1-6	NA	NA	17	TGTGCCAGCAGCCAAGGGGTTCAGGGGCTGTTCAACTCACCCCTCCACTTT	CASSQGVQGLFNSPLHF
TRBV7-9	TRBJ2-7	once	TRBD2	16	TGTGCCAGCAGCCTCGGGACTAGCGGGAGAGACTACGAGCAGTACTTC	CASSLGTSGRDYEQYF
TRBV4-1	TRBJ2-7	NA	TRBD2	17	TGCGCCAGCAGCTCGCGATTCACTAGCGGGAGTACCTACGAGCAGTACTTC	CASSSRFTSGSTYEQYF
TRBV27	TRBJ2-3	few	TRBD2	14	TGTGCCAGCAAGGCGGGAGTCTTTACAGATACGCAGTATTTT	CASKAGVFTDTQYF
TRBV5-1	TRBJ2-2	many	TRBD2	16	TGCGCCAGCAGCTTGGTAGCGGGAGAGGGAACCGGGGAGCTGTTTTTT	CASSLVAGEGTGELFF
TRBV6-1	TRBJ2-1	once	TRBD1	15	TGTGCCAGCAGTGAGGGGGGGACAGGGTCGAATGAGCAGTTCTTC	CASSEGGTGSNEQFF
TRBV11-2	TRBJ2-5	NA	TRBD2	18	TGTGCCAGCAGCCGAGGGACTAGCGGGAGGGCCCGGGGGGAGACCCAGTACTTC	CASSRGTSGRARGETQYF
TRBV15	TRBJ1-2	few	TRBD1	15	TGTGCCACCAGCAGAGATGGGGCAGGGGGCTATGGCTACACCTTC	CATSRDGAGGYGYTF
TRBV6-1	TRBJ2-5	once	TRBD2	17	TGTGCCAGCAGTGAAGGCGGGAGGATCAGATTGAGGGAGACCCAGTACTTC	CASSEGGRIRLRETQYF
TRBV3-1/TRBV3-2	TRBJ2-1	NA	TRBD1	24	TGTGCCAGCAGCCAAGATCCGACAGGGGGGACCGAACCACCCGAACTGGGGGCCTACAATGAGCAGTTCTTC	CASSQDPTGGTEPPELGAYNEQFF
TRBV4-2	TRBJ1-5	NA	TRBD1	15	TGTGCCAGCAGCCAATTCCAGGGGGGCAATCAGCCCCAGCATTTT	CASSQFQGGNQPQHF
TRBV7-9	TRBJ2-1	once	NA	16	TGTGCCAGCAGCCCCTCATGGGGGGAGCTCTACAATGAGCAGTTCTTC	CASSPSWGELYNEQFF
TRBV10-3	TRBJ2-1	NA	NA	13	TGTGCCATCAAGGACAGTTCCTACAATGAGCAGTTCTTC	CAIKDSSYNEQFF
TRBV19	TRBJ2-3	NA	TRBD1	16	TGTGCCAGTAGTGTCGGACAGGGGGGATTGACAGATACGCAGTATTTT	CASSVGQGGLTDTQYF
TRBV11-2	TRBJ2-1	NA	TRBD2	15	TGTGCCAGCAGATTACTAGCGGGGGTATACAATGAGCAGTTCTTC	CASRLLAGVYNEQFF
TRBV5-1	TRBJ1-4	NA	NA	16	TGCGCCAGCAGCTTGGCCACTACAGGGCGTGCTGAAAAACTGTTTTTT	CASSLATTGRAEKLFF
TRBV2	TRBJ2-5	few	TRBD2	13	TGTGCCAGCAGTTGGACTAGTGCGGAGACCCAGTACTTC	CASSWTSAETQYF
TRBV29-1	TRBJ1-1	NA	TRBD1	12	TGCAGCGTTGAACCTAGGACAGGGGGAGCTTTCTTT	CSVEPRTGGAFF
TRBV15	TRBJ1-4	NA	NA	15	TGTGCCACCAGCAGATCTCGGGGTAATAATGAAAAACTGTTTTTT	CATSRSRGNNEKLFF
TRBV7-9	TRBJ2-5	NA	TRBD1	18	TGTGCCAGCGTGGGGGGGACAGGGCCCACGCAGTACCAAGAGACCCAGTACTTC	CASVGGTGPTQYQETQYF
TRBV4-3	TRBJ2-5	NA	NA	15	TGCGCCAGCAGCCAAGGGGGGGGCCTTGGGGAGACCCAGTACTTC	CASSQGGGLGETQYF
TRBV5-1	TRBJ2-5	NA	NA	13	TGCGCCAGCACCCCGGGGGACCGGGAGACCCAGTACTTC	CASTPGDRETQYF
TRBV6-2/TRBV6-3	TRBJ2-4	NA	NA	15	TGTGCCAGCAGTCGGACTGAGGCGGCCAAAAACATTCAGTACTTC	CASSRTEAAKNIQYF
TRBV11-2	TRBJ2-1	once	TRBD2	15	TGTGCCAGCAGCTTGGGACTAGCGGGCTACAATGAGCAGTTCTTC	CASSLGLAGYNEQFF
TRBV9	TRBJ2-2	NA	TRBD1	16	TGTGCCAGCAGCTCCCGGACAGGGGCCTACACCGGGGAGCTGTTTTTT	CASSSRTGAYTGELFF